This paragraph reports one T cell receptor (beta chain). What it binds is unknown. Other DNA sequences in the same sample also yield this CDR3. Genomic DNA of each subset was evenly split across several immunoSEQ plates. Using immunoSEQ multiplex PCR, the repertoire was profiled, and TCRdb retains in-frame clones only, with some absent. The data hold millions of clones, with more than 85% observed a single time. This specimen comes from a study of shared clonotypes between healthy human individuals. Study at large: The plates for each donor numbered three CD4 naive, three CD4 memory, two CD8 naive and one CD8 memory.

Findings and caveats of the study: Among non-shared clonotypes, generation probabilities were lower than among those shared by all four donors. The study found approximately 5% of naive CD4 clonotypes shared across four donors.

Naivety among CD8 cells was defined by CD45RO negativity and positive CCR7 selection, thereby excluding terminally differentiated effector memory CD45RA+ cells. CDR1 and CDR2 (germline): LNHDA, SQIVND (reference sequence). The CDR3 sequence is 16 residues long. Trimming left V 0 bases short and J 2 bases short, with 11 bases between. The sequence came from a man between 18 and 35 years old in good health. Some clones in this sample may be carry-over from other donors' samples. The gene calls are TRBV19 and TRBJ1-5, with a weak D call TRBD1 (5 bases). The sample comprised naive CD8+ T cells from PBMCs. In DNA, the CDR3 is TGTGCCAGTAGTATAGATAGGGGCCGGGGCAATCAGCCCCAGCATTTT. This gives the protein CASSIDRGRGNQPQHF.